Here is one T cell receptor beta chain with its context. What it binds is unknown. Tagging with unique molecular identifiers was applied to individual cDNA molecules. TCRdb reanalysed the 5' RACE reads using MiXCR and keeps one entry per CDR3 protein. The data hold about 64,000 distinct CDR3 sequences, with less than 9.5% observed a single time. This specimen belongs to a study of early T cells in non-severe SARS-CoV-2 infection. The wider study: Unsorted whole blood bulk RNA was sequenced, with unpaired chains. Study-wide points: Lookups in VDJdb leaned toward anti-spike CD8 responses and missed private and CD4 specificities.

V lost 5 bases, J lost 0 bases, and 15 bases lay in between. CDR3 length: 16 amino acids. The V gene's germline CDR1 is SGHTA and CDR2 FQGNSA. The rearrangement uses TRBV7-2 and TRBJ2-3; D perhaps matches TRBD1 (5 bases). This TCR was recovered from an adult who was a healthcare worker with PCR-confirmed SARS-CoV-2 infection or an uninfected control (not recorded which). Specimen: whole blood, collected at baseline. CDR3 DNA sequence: TGTGCCAGCAGCATAGAGAGGACACCTAGCACAGATACGCAGTATTTT. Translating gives CASSIERTPSTDTQYF.